This T cell receptor (beta chain) was retrieved from a study of blood T cells in healthy people across ages. Study overall: In model experiments, template switching was able to capture about one barcoded beta molecule for every two T cells that were present.

The CDR3 sequence is 14 residues long. Germline CDR1 LGHNA, CDR2 YSLEER. V gave up 1 base and J gave up 2 bases, with 9 bases separating them. This clonotype was observed many times. The antigen is undetermined. The authors ran a second PCR of 7 to 11 cycles using a sample-barcoded 5' primer and a J-beta primer mix. Tagging of each cDNA molecule was performed by a template-switch adaptor with 12 random nucleotides. The yield of each sample was at least 2.5 million CDR3-containing paired-end reads. TCRdb redid the calling of the 5' RACE reads with MiXCR, one entry per CDR3 protein. The sample holds 700,000 to 850,000 distinct CDR3 sequences, about 37% seen once. Study observations and caveats: CMV status of donors was unknown, possibly confounding expanded clonotype changes.

This receptor was obtained from a young man in good health. Sequences were obtained from blood. The V gene is TRBV4-3, the J gene TRBJ2-7; D possibly uses TRBD1 or TRBD2 (5 bases each). The CDR3 DNA reads as TGCGCCAGCAGCCAAGGGCTGGGGGCCTACGAGCAGTACTTC. This translates into CASSQGLGAYEQYF.